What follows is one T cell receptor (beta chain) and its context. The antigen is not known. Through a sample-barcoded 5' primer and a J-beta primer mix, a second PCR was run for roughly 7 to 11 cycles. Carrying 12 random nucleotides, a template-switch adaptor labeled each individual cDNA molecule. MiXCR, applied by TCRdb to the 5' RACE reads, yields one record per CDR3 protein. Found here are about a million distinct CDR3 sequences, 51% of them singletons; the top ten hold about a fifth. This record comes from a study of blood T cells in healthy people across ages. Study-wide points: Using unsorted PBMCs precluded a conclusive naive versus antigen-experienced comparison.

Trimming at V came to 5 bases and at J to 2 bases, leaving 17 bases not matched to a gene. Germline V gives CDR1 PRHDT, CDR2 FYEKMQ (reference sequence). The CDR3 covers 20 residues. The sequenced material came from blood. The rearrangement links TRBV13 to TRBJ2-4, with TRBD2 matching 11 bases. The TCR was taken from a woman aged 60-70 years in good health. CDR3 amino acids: CASSRTPVAGGPPSKNIQYF. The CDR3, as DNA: TGTGCCAGCAGCCGAACCCCAGTAGCGGGAGGGCCACCCTCCAAAAACATTCAGTACTTC.